This TCR beta chain was sequenced during a study of vaccination effects on CD4 cells after COVID-19. Overall study findings and caveats: The study dataset contains few convalescent patients and includes no early post-infection timepoints.

Prior to sequencing, the ViraFEST assay stimulated PBMC with viral peptide pools, which expanded the antigen-specific CD4+ T cells. Having been cultured for about ten days, the cells underwent CD4+ T cell isolation. None of the vaccinated had previously contracted SARS-CoV-2, and their nucleocapsid antibodies tested negative. To note about this clone: The antigen remains unidentified.

J lost 7 bases, V lost 2 bases, and 9 bases had no gene match. The CDR3 loop spans 16 amino acids. Germline V gene data show CDR1 as SGHTA and CDR2 as FQGTGA. The repertoire was sequenced with immunoSEQ multiplex PCR; TCRdb's copy has only in-frame clones and lacks some. Among just under 45,000 clones listed, just over 75% were seen once. The sequence derives from a human donor who received a COVID-19 vaccine. The chain recombines TRBV7-3 with TRBJ2-2; TRBD2 agrees at 8 bases. The sequencing used CD4+ T cells from PBMCs cultured with SARS-CoV-2 spike peptides, collected before COVID-19 vaccination. In DNA, the CDR3 is TGTGCCAGCAGCTTAGAACCGGGGGGGCTCGGCGGGGAGCTGTTTTTT. The encoded protein is CASSLEPGGLGGELFF. The variable domain in full, completed from reference TRBV7-3 and TRBJ2-2, reads GAGVSQTPSNKVTEKGKYVELRCDPISGHTALYWYRQSLGQGPEFLIYFQGTGAADDSGLPNDRFFAVRPEGSVSTLKIQRTERGDSAVYLCASSLEPGGLGGELFFGEGSRLTVL.